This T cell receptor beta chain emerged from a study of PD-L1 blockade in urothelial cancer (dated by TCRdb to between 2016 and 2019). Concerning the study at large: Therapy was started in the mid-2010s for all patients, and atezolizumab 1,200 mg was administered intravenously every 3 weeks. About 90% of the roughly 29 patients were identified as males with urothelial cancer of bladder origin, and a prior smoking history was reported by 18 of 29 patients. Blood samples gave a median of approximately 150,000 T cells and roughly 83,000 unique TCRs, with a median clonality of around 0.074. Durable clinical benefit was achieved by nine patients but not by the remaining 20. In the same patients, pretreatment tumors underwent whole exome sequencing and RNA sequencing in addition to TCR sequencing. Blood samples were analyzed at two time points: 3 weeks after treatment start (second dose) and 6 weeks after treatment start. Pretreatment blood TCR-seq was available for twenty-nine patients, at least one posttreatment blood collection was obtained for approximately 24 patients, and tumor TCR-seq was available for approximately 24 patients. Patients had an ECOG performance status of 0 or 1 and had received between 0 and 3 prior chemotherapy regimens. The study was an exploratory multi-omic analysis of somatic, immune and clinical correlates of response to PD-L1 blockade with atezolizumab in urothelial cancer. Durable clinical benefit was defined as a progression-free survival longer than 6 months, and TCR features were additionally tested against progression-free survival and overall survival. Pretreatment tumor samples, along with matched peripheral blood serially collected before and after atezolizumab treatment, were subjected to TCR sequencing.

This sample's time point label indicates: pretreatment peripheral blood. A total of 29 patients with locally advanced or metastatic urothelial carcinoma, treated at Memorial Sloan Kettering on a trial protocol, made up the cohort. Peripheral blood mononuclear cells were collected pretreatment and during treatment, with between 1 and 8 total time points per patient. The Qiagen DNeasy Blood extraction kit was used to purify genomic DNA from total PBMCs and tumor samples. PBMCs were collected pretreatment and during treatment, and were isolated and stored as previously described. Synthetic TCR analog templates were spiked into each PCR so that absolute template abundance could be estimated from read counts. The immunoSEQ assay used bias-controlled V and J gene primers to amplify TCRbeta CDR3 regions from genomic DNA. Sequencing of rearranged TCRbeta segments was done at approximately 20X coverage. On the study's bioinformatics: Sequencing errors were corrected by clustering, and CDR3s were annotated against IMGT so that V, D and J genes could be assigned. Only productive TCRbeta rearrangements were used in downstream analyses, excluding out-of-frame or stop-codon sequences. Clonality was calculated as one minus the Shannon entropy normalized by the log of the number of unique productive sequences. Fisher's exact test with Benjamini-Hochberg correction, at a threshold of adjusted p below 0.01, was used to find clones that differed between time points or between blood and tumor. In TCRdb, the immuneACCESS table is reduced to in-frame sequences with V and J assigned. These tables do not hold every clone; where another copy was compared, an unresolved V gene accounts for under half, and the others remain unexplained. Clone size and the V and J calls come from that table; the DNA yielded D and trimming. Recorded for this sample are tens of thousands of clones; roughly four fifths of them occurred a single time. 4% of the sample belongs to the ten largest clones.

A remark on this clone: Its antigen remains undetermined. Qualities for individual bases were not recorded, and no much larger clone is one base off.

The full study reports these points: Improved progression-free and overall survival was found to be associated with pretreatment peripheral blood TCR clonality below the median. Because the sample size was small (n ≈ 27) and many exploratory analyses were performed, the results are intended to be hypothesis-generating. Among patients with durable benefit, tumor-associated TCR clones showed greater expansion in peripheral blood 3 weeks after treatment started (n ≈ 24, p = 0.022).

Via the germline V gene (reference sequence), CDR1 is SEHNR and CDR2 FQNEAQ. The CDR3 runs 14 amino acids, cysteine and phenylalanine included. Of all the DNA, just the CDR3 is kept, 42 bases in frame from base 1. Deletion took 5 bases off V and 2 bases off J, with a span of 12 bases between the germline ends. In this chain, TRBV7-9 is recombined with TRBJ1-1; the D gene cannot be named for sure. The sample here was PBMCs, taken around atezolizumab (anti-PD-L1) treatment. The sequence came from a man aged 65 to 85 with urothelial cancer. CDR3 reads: CASSRGLLNTEAFF. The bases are TGTGCCAGCAGCCGCGGCCTATTAAACACTGAAGCTTTCTTT.